The 5 T cell receptor beta chains below all came from one sample that was sequenced in a study of PD-L1 blockade in urothelial cancer (TCRdb year 2017). Receptor libraries were prepared by the immunoSEQ multiplex PCR assay. Sourced from immuneACCESS, this table was stored by TCRdb with only in-frame sequences that have V and J called. A share of the clones is absent; for the studies checked, an unresolved V gene accounts for under half, and the remainder has no known explanation. The sample table lists approximately 100,000 clones, around 85% of them with a count of one. In total, the top ten clones hold about 2.3% of the sample. This material consisted of PBMCs, taken around atezolizumab (anti-PD-L1) treatment. The receptors here all came from a middle-aged man with urothelial cancer.

This chain uses TRBV20-1 with TRBJ2-3; D might be TRBD1 (5 bases). There are 11 residues in the CDR3. Trimming removed 3 bases from V and 4 bases from J, with 5 bases in between. Germline assignment: CDR1 DFQATT and CDR2 SNEGSKA (reference sequence). In nucleotides, the CDR3 is TGCAGTGCTAGCAGGGCAGATACGCAGTATTTT. It codes for CSASRADTQYF.

The chain uses TRBV6-5 and TRBJ2-7; D is undetermined. V shed 5 bases and J shed 1 base, with 9 bases lying between them. This CDR3 region has 13 residues. Per germline, CDR1 MNHEY and CDR2 SVGAGI. The CDR3 here is CASSRTVSYEQYF. The CDR3, as DNA: TGTGCCAGCAGTCGCACAGTTTCCTACGAGCAGTACTTC.

This sequence joins TRBV28 and TRBJ2-5, with D maybe TRBD2 (6 bases). The V end lost 7 bases, the J end lost 7 bases, and 16 bases lay between the germline ends. The CDR3 loop spans 13 amino acids. Germline V gene data show CDR1 as MDHEN and CDR2 as SYDVKM. The CDR3 nucleotides read TGTGCCAGCACTTTCCGCGGGACCGGGACCCAGTACTTC. Translation gives CASTFRGTGTQYF.

CDR3 amino acids: CASTMGHEQFF. For the CDR3, the DNA is TGTGCCAGCACTATGGGACACGAGCAGTTCTTC. The chain combines TRBV2 with TRBJ2-1; possibly TRBD1 for D (6 bases). Deletions cut 7 bases from V and 10 bases from J, with 11 bases between. The CDR3 contains 11 residues. Looked up from germline, CDR1 is SNHLY and CDR2 is FYNNEI.

This chain connects TRBV5-1 to TRBJ1-4; possibly TRBD1 for D (5 bases). Trimming took 4 bases from V and 3 from J, leaving 7 bases between them. Germline V gene sequence: CDR1 SGHRS, CDR2 YFSETQ. This CDR3 has 13 residues. Here the CDR3 reads CASSRDSNEKLFF. CDR3 sequence (DNA): TGCGCCAGCAGCCGGGACTCTAATGAAAAACTGTTTTTT.